These 11 T cell receptor beta chains were sequenced from one sample in a study of graft-versus-host responses after intestinal transplantation. The table came from immunoSEQ multiplex PCR; TCRdb's copy has only in-frame clones and leaves some out. This sample has some 9,500 clones, with approximately 30% found just once. CFSE-labeled responder cells (around 200,000) were plated with around 200,000 irradiated, violet-dye-labeled stimulator cells. Sequences were derived from alloreactive CD8+ T cells from a mixed lymphocyte reaction culture, sampled before transplantation. Subset described: CFSE-low proliferating T cells sorted from approximately 6-day pre-transplant mixed lymphocyte reaction (GvH or HvG direction). Receptor source: a human patient who was an organ donor for intestinal transplantation.

In its sample, this clone is medium-sized. V is TRBV6-4 and J is TRBJ2-3; TRBD2 matches 11 bases. V dropped 2 bases and J dropped 4; count of bases not matched to a gene: 5. The CDR3 runs to 16 residues. Germline values: CDR1 MRHNA, CDR2 SNTAGT. The DNA for the CDR3 is TGTGCCAGCAGTGACCACACTAGCGGGGGCCCAGATACGCAGTATTTT. Translated: CASSDHTSGGPDTQYF.

This clone has a handful of counts. V usage is TRBV4-3 and J usage is TRBJ2-2, with a weak D call TRBD1 (5 bases). V lost 4 bases and J lost 6, with 6 bases in between. Germline V lookup: CDR1 LGHNA, CDR2 YSLEER. The CDR3 loop spans 12 amino acids. CDR3 coding DNA: TGCGCCAGCAGCCCCAGGGCCGGGGAGCTGTTTTTT. Encoded protein: CASSPRAGELFF.

The chain uses TRBV13 and TRBJ1-1, with 7 positions matching TRBD1. This CDR3 has 15 amino acids. The junction had 3 bases not matched to a gene; V was cut back by 2 bases and J by 0 bases. Germline V gene sequence: CDR1 PRHDT, CDR2 FYEKMQ (reference sequence). CDR3 protein: CASSLHRGMNTEAFF. CDR3 nucleotides: TGTGCCAGCAGCTTACACAGGGGAATGAACACTGAAGCTTTCTTT.

This clone was seen once. The chain is built from TRBV9 and TRBJ1-1; D possibly corresponds to TRBD1 (5 bases). Germline values: CDR1 SGDLS, CDR2 YYNGEE. CDR3 length: 14 amino acids. Between the trimmed V and J ends, which lost 3 bases and 11 bases, there was a span of 20 bases. The CDR3 protein is CASSGLGGLGEAFF. The CDR3 coding sequence is TGTGCCAGCAGCGGCTTGGGAGGGCTGGGGGAGGCTTTCTTT.

This chain links TRBV18 with TRBJ2-3, with a possible D match to TRBD1 (5 bases). Germline V gene lookup returns CDR1 KGHSH and CDR2 LQKENI. CDR3 length: 16 amino acids. V was shortened by 6 bases and J by 2 bases, with 18 bases between the two germline ends. CDR3 nucleotide sequence: TGTGCCAGCTCCCGCACCAGGGCAACATTCACAGATACGCAGTATTTT. Protein sequence: CASSRTRATFTDTQYF. Full variable domain (outside the CDR3, taken from reference TRBV18 and TRBJ2-3): NAGVMQNPRHLVRRRGQEARLRCSPMKGHSHVYWYRQLPEEGLKFMVYLQKENIIDESGMPKERFSAEFPKEGPSILRIQQVVRGDSAAYFCASSRTRATFTDTQYFGPGTRLTVL.

This clone came up a few times. This chain connects TRBV30 to TRBJ1-2; the match to TRBD1 covers 8 bases. In germline, CDR1 is GTSNPN, CDR2 SVGIG (reference sequence). This CDR3 is 14 amino acids long. J lost 2 bases, V lost 8 bases, and 10 bases had no gene match. The CDR3: CAKDRERGNYGYTF. CDR3 DNA sequence: TGTGCCAAGGACAGGGAGAGAGGGAACTATGGCTACACCTTC.

This clone was found a few times. V and J are TRBV7-9 and TRBJ2-6, with 9 nucleotides matching TRBD1. The CDR3 extends over 17 amino acids. Trimming took 4 bases from V and 2 from J; bases not matched to a gene: 6. Germline V gives CDR1 SEHNR, CDR2 FQNEAQ (reference sequence). The CDR3 DNA sequence: TGTGCCAGCAGCTCGACAGGGGGGGGTACTGGGGCCAACGTCCTGACTTTC. This sequence encodes CASSSTGGGTGANVLTF.

V usage is TRBV20-1 and J usage is TRBJ1-2, with TRBD1 identical over 9 bases. V trimming: 5 bases; J trimming: 12 bases; junction bases outside the gene matches: 7. Germline V gene sequence: CDR1 DFQATT, CDR2 SNEGSKA (reference sequence). The CDR3 consists of 11 residues. CDR3 coding DNA: TGCAGTGCTGTGAGACAGGGGGTAGACACCTTC. Amino acids: CSAVRQGVDTF.

The sample holds a few counts of this clone. The J gene is TRBJ1-6, the V gene TRBV6-6; D unclear. CDR1 is MNHNY, CDR2 SVGAGI, per germline (reference sequence). This CDR3 is 15 amino acids long. V was clipped by 5 bases and J by 7 bases, with 15 bases between them. The CDR3 sequence: CASSPLVLRNSPLHF. The CDR3, as DNA: TGTGCCAGCAGTCCACTTGTTCTGAGAAATTCACCCCTCCACTTT.

This chain links TRBV4-3 with TRBJ2-5; maybe TRBD1 (5 bases). V was cut by 0 bases and J by 4 bases, with 9 bases left in between. The CDR3 runs to 14 residues. Germline CDR1 reads LGHNA; CDR2 reads YSLEER. The CDR3 nucleotides are TGCGCCAGCAGCCAAGATTTAAGGGGAGAGACCCAGTACTTC. Residues: CASSQDLRGETQYF.

J is TRBJ1-2 and V is TRBV5-1; D is perhaps TRBD1 (5 bases). Looked up from germline, CDR1 is SGHRS and CDR2 is YFSETQ. The CDR3 totals 14 residues. Trimming removed 1 base from V and 2 bases from J, with 9 bases in between. The CDR3 nucleotides are TGCGCCAGCAGCTTGCTGAAGGGGAACTATGGCTACACCTTC. This encodes CASSLLKGNYGYTF.